The 30 T cell receptor beta chains below all came from one sample that was sequenced in a study of response to subunit inactivated influenza vaccine. TCRdb used MiXCR to reprocess the RT-PCR reads, holding one entry per CDR3 protein. The table lists hundreds of thousands of distinct CDR3 sequences, approximately 9.9% of them singletons. Sequenced here: PBMCs from blood, sampled about 6 weeks after vaccination. The receptor set was obtained from a man over 45 who received an inactivated influenza vaccine.

The J gene is TRBJ2-2, the V gene TRBV2; the match to TRBD2 covers 7 bases. J gave up 4 bases and V 2 bases, and 10 bases lay outside the gene matches. There are 17 residues in the CDR3. In germline, CDR1 is SNHLY, CDR2 FYNNEI. In DNA form, the CDR3 reads TGTGCCAGCAGTGAAACGACTAGCTCAGCGAGCACCGGGGAGCTGTTTTTT. It translates to CASSETTSSASTGELFF.

This clonotype was detected many times. The V and J genes are TRBV7-9 and TRBJ1-6; 7 nucleotides match TRBD1. The CDR3 runs to 13 residues. Trimming removed 5 bases from V and 7 bases from J; junction bases left unmatched: 2. CDR1 and CDR2 from the germline V gene are SEHNR and FQNEAQ (reference sequence). The CDR3 spells CASSPGGNSPLHF. For the CDR3, the DNA is TGTGCCAGCAGCCCAGGGGGAAATTCACCCCTCCACTTT.

CDR3 in amino acids: CASSILAESTDTQYF. CDR3 DNA: TGCGCCAGCAGCATTCTAGCGGAAAGCACAGATACGCAGTATTTT. The J gene is TRBJ2-3, the V gene TRBV5-1; 7 nucleotides align to TRBD2. There are 15 residues in the CDR3. Germline assignment: CDR1 SGHRS and CDR2 YFSETQ. V gave up 4 bases and J gave up 0 bases; unmatched junction bases: 5.

The rearrangement joins TRBV6-2 or TRBV6-3 to TRBJ2-3; D is unresolved. The CDR3 is 14 residues long. Germline values: CDR1 MNHEY, CDR2 SVGEGT. The V end was cut by 2 bases, the J end by 2 bases, with 8 bases between. CDR3 in DNA: TGTGCCAGCAGTTACCGCGGTGTCACAGATACGCAGTATTTT. Protein sequence: CASSYRGVTDTQYF.

This clonotype came up a few times. This chain links TRBV3-1 with TRBJ1-1; no clear D gene. Trimming took 1 base from V and 2 from J, leaving 11 bases between them. CDR3 length: 15 amino acids. Germline-derived CDR1 and CDR2 are LGHDT and YNNKEL (reference sequence). DNA of the CDR3: TGTGCCAGCAGCCAAGGTATAAGTAGAAACACTGAAGCTTTCTTT. Translating gives CASSQGISRNTEAFF.

The V gene is TRBV16, the J gene TRBJ2-5; D might be TRBD2 (6 bases). Germline lookup yields CDR1 KGHSY and CDR2 FQNENV. CDR3 length: 14 amino acids. V lost 1 base, J lost 4 bases, and 10 bases lay in between. As DNA, the CDR3 is TGTGCCAGCAGCCAATACCCTAGCGCAGAGACCCAGTACTTC. Encoded protein: CASSQYPSAETQYF.

In its sample, this clonotype was seen a few times. The chain joins TRBV20-1 to TRBJ2-5; D may be TRBD1 (6 bases). The CDR3 consists of 14 residues. Deletions cut 3 bases from V and 4 bases from J, with 15 bases between. CDR1 and CDR2 from the germline V gene are DFQATT and SNEGSKA (reference sequence). DNA for the CDR3: TGCAGTGCTAGTACCGGGGCAGGGGTAGAGACCCAGTACTTC. Its protein product is CSASTGAGVETQYF.

This clonotype was seen a handful of times. The CDR3: CSASSGRAGNIQYF. The CDR3 coding sequence is TGCAGTGCTTCTAGCGGGAGGGCCGGAAACATTCAGTACTTC. The rearrangement uses TRBV20-1 and TRBJ2-4; 12 nucleotides line up with TRBD2. Trimming took 5 bases from V and 6 from J; bases not matched to a gene: 5. CDR1 is DFQATT and CDR2 is SNEGSKA in the germline V gene (reference sequence). The CDR3 totals 14 residues.

This sequence joins TRBV7-9 and TRBJ2-7, with D perhaps assigned TRBD1 or TRBD2 (8 bases each). CDR1 SEHNR and CDR2 FQNEAQ come from the germline V gene (reference sequence). Trimming removed 7 bases at V and 3 bases at J, with 19 bases between. The CDR3 loop spans 15 amino acids. CDR3 in amino acids: CASTLSGTGLYEQYF. The CDR3, as DNA: TGTGCCAGCACGCTTAGCGGGACAGGCCTCTACGAGCAGTACTTC.

This clonotype was counted only a few times. The J gene is TRBJ2-7, the V gene TRBV7-9; 8 bases line up with TRBD1. J gave up 5 bases and V 0 bases, and 3 bases lay outside the gene matches. Germline V gives CDR1 SEHNR, CDR2 FQNEAQ (reference sequence). The CDR3 extends over 14 amino acids. Written as DNA, the CDR3 is TGTGCCAGCAGCTTAGCGGGGACAGGCGACGAGCAGTACTTC. This codes for CASSLAGTGDEQYF.

On this clonotype: One end of the junction varies from germline; a read error may be responsible. The rearrangement joins TRBV6-5 to TRBJ1-1, with a possible D match to TRBD1 (5 bases). Germline loops: CDR1 MNHEY, CDR2 SVGAGI. The CDR3 length is 14 residues. The CDR3 DNA reads TGTGCCAGCAGTTACTCGAAGGGGAACACTGTAGCTTTCTTT. It yields the protein CASSYSKGNTVAFF.

The V gene is TRBV7-9, the J gene TRBJ2-2; 8 bases are a match to TRBD1. The V segment lost 10 bases and the J segment 1 base; nucleotides outside the gene matches: 14. Germline CDR1 SEHNR, CDR2 FQNEAQ (reference sequence). The CDR3 has 17 residues. In DNA form, the CDR3 reads TGTGCCACTACAATGGCTCCCGGGACAGGGAACACCGGGGAGCTGTTTTTT. Its translation: CATTMAPGTGNTGELFF.

This clonotype was counted between two and nine times. V is TRBV3-1 and J is TRBJ1-6; D not certain. The CDR3 loop spans 18 amino acids. V gave up 3 bases and J gave up 10 bases, with 25 bases separating them. CDR1 and CDR2 from the germline V gene are LGHDT and YNNKEL (reference sequence). The DNA of the CDR3 is TGTGCCAGCAGCCATTACCTCCCATCCGTGGAGGGCCGATCACCCCTCCACTTT. Translating gives CASSHYLPSVEGRSPLHF.

This clonotype was counted ten times or more. V and J are TRBV15 and TRBJ2-3; 10 nucleotides align to TRBD1. The junction had 6 bases not matched to a gene; V was cut back by 9 bases and J by 3 bases. This CDR3 is 14 amino acids long. Germline values: CDR1 LNHNV, CDR2 YYDKDF (reference sequence). CDR3 protein: CATSGQGVTDTQYF. The CDR3 DNA sequence: TGTGCCACTTCCGGACAGGGGGTAACAGATACGCAGTATTTT.

V usage is TRBV7-6 and J usage is TRBJ2-2; possible D gene TRBD2, 5 bases. Germline CDR1 SGHVS, CDR2 FNYEAQ. The CDR3 loop spans 17 amino acids. V was cut by 1 base and J by 5 bases, with 17 bases left in between. The CDR3 loop reads CASSLDIREVGTGELFF. The CDR3 region has the DNA TGTGCCAGCAGCTTAGACATTCGGGAAGTTGGGACCGGGGAGCTGTTTTTT.

CDR3 residues: CASSRLLVPQHF. The DNA of the CDR3 is TGTGCCAGCAGTCGCCTACTGGTACCCCAGCATTTT. The chain links TRBV28 to TRBJ1-5; D remains unclear. Germline V gene lookup returns CDR1 MDHEN and CDR2 SYDVKM. Trimming pared 5 bases from V and 10 bases from J, leaving 12 bases between. The CDR3 extends over 12 amino acids.

This clonotype was seen at least ten times. V gene TRBV4-2 combines with J gene TRBJ2-2, with 8 positions matching TRBD1. CDR1 LGHNA and CDR2 YNFKEQ come from the germline V gene. The CDR3 contains 15 residues. V trimming: 4 bases; J trimming: 5 bases; junction bases outside the gene matches: 6. CDR3 bases: TGTGCCAGCAGCCCTCGGACAGGGTGGACCGGGGAGCTGTTTTTT. Amino acid sequence: CASSPRTGWTGELFF.

The rearrangement joins TRBV4-3 to TRBJ1-1; D unresolved. Germline V gene sequence: CDR1 LGHNA, CDR2 YSLEER. The V and J ends lost 3 bases and 3 bases respectively, with 8 bases between them. This CDR3 has 13 residues. CDR3 region: CASSQIRDTEAFF. The CDR3 DNA follows: TGCGCCAGCAGCCAGATTAGAGACACTGAAGCTTTCTTT.

This clonotype was seen repeatedly, ten times or more. This chain uses TRBV18 with TRBJ2-5; D remains ambiguous. V lost 3 bases and J lost 5, with 7 bases in between. There are 12 residues in the CDR3. From germline, CDR1 is KGHSH and CDR2 LQKENI. The CDR3 loop reads CASSPLRETQYF. The CDR3 nucleotides are TGTGCCAGCTCACCTCTAAGGGAGACCCAGTACTTC.

Ten or more counts support this clonotype. The chain combines TRBV20-1 with TRBJ2-1; 9 bases are a match to TRBD2. The V segment lost 0 bases and the J segment 2 bases; nucleotides outside the gene matches: 5. CDR3 length: 16 amino acids. Germline CDR1 is DFQATT and CDR2 is SNEGSKA (reference sequence). CDR3 coding DNA: TGCAGTGCTAGAGATGTAGCGGGAGCGACCTACAATGAGCAGTTCTTC. Its translation is CSARDVAGATYNEQFF.

This clonotype has only a few counts. The genes are TRBV5-1 and TRBJ1-6; TRBD1 matches 7 bases. This CDR3 contains 15 residues. In germline, CDR1 is SGHRS, CDR2 YFSETQ. Trimming took 4 bases from V and 3 from J; bases not matched to a gene: 4. The CDR3 sequence: CASSLGTVYNSPLHF. In nucleotides, the CDR3 is TGCGCCAGCAGCCTGGGGACAGTCTATAATTCACCCCTCCACTTT. Based on the CDR3 plus reference TRBV5-1 and TRBJ1-6, the full variable domain is KAGVTQTPRYLIKTRGQQVTLSCSPISGHRSVSWYQQTPGQGLQFLFEYFSETQRNKGNFPGRFSGRQFSNSRSEMNVSTLELGDSALYLCASSLGTVYNSPLHFGNGTRLTVT.

This clonotype has only a few counts. V and J are TRBV12-3 or TRBV12-4 and TRBJ2-1; D possibly corresponds to TRBD1 (6 bases). The germline V and J ends were trimmed by 2 bases and 3 bases, with 11 bases remaining between them. CDR3 size: 15 residues. This chain's CDR3 is CASSLRGMGYNEQFF. The CDR3 nucleotides are TGTGCCAGCAGTTTAAGGGGGATGGGCTACAATGAGCAGTTCTTC.

The table lists this clonotype with a few counts. The CDR3 DNA reads as TGTGCCAGCAGTTTATGGAACTTCGGATCGGGGACCCAGTACTTC. Translated: CASSLWNFGSGTQYF. This chain joins TRBV28 and TRBJ2-5; D is unclear. Trimming left V 0 bases short and J 7 bases short, with 15 bases between. The CDR3 totals 15 residues. Looked up from germline, CDR1 is MDHEN and CDR2 is SYDVKM.

This clonotype was seen more than once but under ten times. This chain links TRBV6-1 with TRBJ2-7; possibly TRBD2 for D (5 bases). V was cut by 6 bases and J by 1 base, with 13 bases left in between. CDR1 is MNHNS and CDR2 is SASEGT in the germline V gene. This CDR3 has 14 amino acids. The CDR3 sequence is CASRETGISYEQYF. The CDR3 nucleotides are TGTGCCAGCAGAGAGACCGGGATTTCCTACGAGCAGTACTTC.

The rearrangement links TRBV4-2 to TRBJ1-3; D may be TRBD1 (6 bases). Trimming took 3 bases from V and 0 from J, leaving 6 bases between them. CDR1 and CDR2 from the germline V gene are LGHNA and YNFKEQ. The CDR3 length is 14 residues. This CDR3 is CASSQGASGNTIYF. The CDR3 coding sequence is TGTGCCAGCAGCCAGGGGGCCTCTGGAAACACCATATATTTT.

The chain is built from TRBV5-6 and TRBJ2-1; D possibly corresponds to TRBD2 (5 bases). Germline CDR1 reads SGHDT; CDR2 reads YYEEEE. The CDR3 covers 14 residues. V was trimmed by 4 bases and J by 7 bases, leaving 15 bases between them. Written as DNA, the CDR3 is TGTGCCAGCAGCCCCGGAGGCAGGCAAAATGAGCAGTTCTTC. The encoded protein is CASSPGGRQNEQFF.

The chain uses TRBV20-1 and TRBJ1-1; tentatively, D is TRBD1 (5 bases). With 0 bases removed from V and 1 base from J, the gap between germline ends came to 9 bases. Germline CDR1 and CDR2: DFQATT and SNEGSKA (reference sequence). The CDR3 contains 14 residues. The CDR3 reads CSARDPRANTEAFF. The CDR3 DNA is TGCAGTGCTAGAGACCCCAGGGCGAACACTGAAGCTTTCTTT.

The rearrangement links TRBV12-3 or TRBV12-4 to TRBJ2-3; the D is unclear. CDR3 size: 14 residues. Trimming left V 5 bases short and J 3 bases short, with 12 bases between. The CDR3 DNA reads as TGTGCCAGCAGTCCCCTAATGGGAACAGATACGCAGTATTTT. Its protein product is CASSPLMGTDTQYF.

Many counts were recorded for this clonotype. V usage is TRBV29-1 and J usage is TRBJ2-1; 9 bases agree with TRBD2. CDR3 size: 16 residues. Germline CDR1 is SQVTM and CDR2 is ANQGSEA. J lost 7 bases, V lost 4 bases, and 14 bases had no gene match. CDR3 sequence (DNA): TGCAGCGTTGGGTCCTTGGCGGGGGGGCTATGGAATGAGCAGTTCTTC. It is translated as CSVGSLAGGLWNEQFF.

In its sample, this clonotype was seen a few times. The chain has TRBV4-3 and TRBJ2-5; the D gene is possibly TRBD1 (6 bases). V lost 4 bases and J 5 bases, leaving 20 bases between the germline ends. The CDR3 contains 16 residues. Germline-derived CDR1 and CDR2 are LGHNA and YSLEER. In DNA form, the CDR3 reads TGCGCCAGCAGCCTATCCCCTTGGGGGCCGGATGAGACCCAGTACTTC. Amino acid sequence: CASSLSPWGPDETQYF.